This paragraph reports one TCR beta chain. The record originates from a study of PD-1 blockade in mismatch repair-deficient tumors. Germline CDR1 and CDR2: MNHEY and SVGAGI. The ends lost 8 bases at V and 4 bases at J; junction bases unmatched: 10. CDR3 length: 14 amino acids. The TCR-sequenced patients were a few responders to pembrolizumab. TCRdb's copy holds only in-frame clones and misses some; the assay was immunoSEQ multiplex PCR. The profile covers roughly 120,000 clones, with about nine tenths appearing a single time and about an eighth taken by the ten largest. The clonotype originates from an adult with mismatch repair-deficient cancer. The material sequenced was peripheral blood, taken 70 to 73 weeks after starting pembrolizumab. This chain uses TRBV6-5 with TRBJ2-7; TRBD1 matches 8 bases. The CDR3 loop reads CASGPLTGGYEQYF. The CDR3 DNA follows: TGTGCCAGCGGCCCGCTTACAGGGGGGTACGAGCAGTACTTC.